Detailed here is one T cell receptor (beta chain). The data belong to a study of T cell responses to AZD1222 COVID-19 vaccine. This CDR3 comprises 12 residues. Germline V gene lookup returns CDR1 LGHDT and CDR2 YNNKEL (reference sequence). V lost 2 bases, J lost 5 bases, and 6 bases lay in between. Sequencing was performed with immunoSEQ multiplex PCR; in TCRdb, only in-frame clones are kept and a portion is missing. The table has 120,000 or so clones, about nine tenths seen once. The clonotype was recovered from an adult in good health. The genes are TRBV3-1 (or the pseudogene TRBV3-2) and TRBJ2-5; D is tentatively TRBD1 or TRBD2 (5 bases each). Material: peripheral blood, obtained on day 0 of AZD1222 vaccination. This CDR3 reads CASSQWGETQYF. DNA for the CDR3: TGTGCCAGCAGCCAATGGGGGGAGACCCAGTACTTC.